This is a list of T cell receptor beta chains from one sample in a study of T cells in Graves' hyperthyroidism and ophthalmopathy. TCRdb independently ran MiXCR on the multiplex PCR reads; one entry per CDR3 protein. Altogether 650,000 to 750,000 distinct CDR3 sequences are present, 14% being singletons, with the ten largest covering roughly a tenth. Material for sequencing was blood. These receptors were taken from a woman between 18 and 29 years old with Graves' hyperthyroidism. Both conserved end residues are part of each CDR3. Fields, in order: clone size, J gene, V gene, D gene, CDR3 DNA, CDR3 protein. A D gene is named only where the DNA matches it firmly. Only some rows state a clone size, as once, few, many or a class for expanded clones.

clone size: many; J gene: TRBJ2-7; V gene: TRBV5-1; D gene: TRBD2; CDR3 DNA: TGCGCCAGCAGTCGAATAGCGGGAGGCCGTGACCCCCCCCACGAGCAGTACTTC; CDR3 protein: CASSRIAGGRDPPHEQYF
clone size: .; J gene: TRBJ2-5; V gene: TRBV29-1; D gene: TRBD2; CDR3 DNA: TGCAGCGTGGTACTCGGGACTAGCGGCCTCCGGACCCAGTACTTC; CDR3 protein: CSVVLGTSGLRTQYF
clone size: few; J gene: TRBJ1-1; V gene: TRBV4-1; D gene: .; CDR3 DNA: TGCGCCAGCAGCCAAGGTAGGGGGGCAGGTTCGAACACTGAAGCTTTCTTT; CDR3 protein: CASSQGRGAGSNTEAFF
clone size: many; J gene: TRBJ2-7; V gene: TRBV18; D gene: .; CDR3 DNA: TGTGCCAGCTCACCCGTCAACGAGCACGAGCAGTACTTC; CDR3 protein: CASSPVNEHEQYF
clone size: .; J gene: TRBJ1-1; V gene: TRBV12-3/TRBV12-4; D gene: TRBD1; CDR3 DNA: TGTGCCAGCAGACCTGGGACAGCCACTGAAGCTCTCTTT; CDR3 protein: CASRPGTATEALF
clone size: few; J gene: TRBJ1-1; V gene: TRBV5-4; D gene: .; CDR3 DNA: TGTGCCAGCAGCTTTCGTGGGGGGGGGGCTGAAGCTTTCTTT; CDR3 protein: CASSFRGGGAEAFF
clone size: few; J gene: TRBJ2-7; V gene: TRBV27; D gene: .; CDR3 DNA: TGTGCCAGCAGTTATCGACTCCTTTCCTACGAGCAGTACTTC; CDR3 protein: CASSYRLLSYEQYF
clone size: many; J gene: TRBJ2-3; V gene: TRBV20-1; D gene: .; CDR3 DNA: TGCAGTGCTAGAGACCTCCCCTTCCTAGGAGTCAGCACAGATACGCAGTATTTT; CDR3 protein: CSARDLPFLGVSTDTQYF
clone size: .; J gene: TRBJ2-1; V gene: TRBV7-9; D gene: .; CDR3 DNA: TGTGCCAGCAGCGTACATCGGACGGGCTCCTTCTCCTACAATGAGCAGTTCTTC; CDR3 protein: CASSVHRTGSFSYNEQFF
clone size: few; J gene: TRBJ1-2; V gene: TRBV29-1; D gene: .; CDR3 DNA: TGCAGCGGTGGGACCGTCTATGGCTACACCTTC; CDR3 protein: CSGGTVYGYTF
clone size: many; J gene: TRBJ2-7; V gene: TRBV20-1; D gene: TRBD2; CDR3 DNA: TGCAGTGCTTCGACTAGCGGGAGGCTGAACGAGCAGTACTTC; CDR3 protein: CSASTSGRLNEQYF
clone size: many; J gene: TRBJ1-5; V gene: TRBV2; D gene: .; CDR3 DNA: TGTGCCAGCAGTGACTCCCTGAGCAATCAGCCCCAGCATTTT; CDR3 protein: CASSDSLSNQPQHF
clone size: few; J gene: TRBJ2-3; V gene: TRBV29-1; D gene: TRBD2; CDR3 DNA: TGCAGCATATCGGGAGGGAATCTACCCCCCTCACAAGATACGCAGTATTTT; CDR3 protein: CSISGGNLPPSQDTQYF
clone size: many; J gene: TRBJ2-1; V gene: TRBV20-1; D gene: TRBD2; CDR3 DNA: TGCAGTGCTAGAGATCACGGGGGAGCGGGGTACAATGAGCAGTTCTTC; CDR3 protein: CSARDHGGAGYNEQFF
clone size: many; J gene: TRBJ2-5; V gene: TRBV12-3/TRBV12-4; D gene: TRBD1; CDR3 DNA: TGTGCCAGCAGCTCACCGGGACAGGGTGGAGAGACCCAGTACTTC; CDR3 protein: CASSSPGQGGETQYF
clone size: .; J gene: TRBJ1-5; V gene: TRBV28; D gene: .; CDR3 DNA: TGTGCCAGCAGTTTGGGCAGGGGATACAATCAGCCCCAGCATTTT; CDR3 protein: CASSLGRGYNQPQHF
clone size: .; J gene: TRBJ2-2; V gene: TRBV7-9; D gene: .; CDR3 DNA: TGTGCCAGCAGCTTACGAGAAGGGGGAGGAGGGACCGGGGAGCTGTTTTTT; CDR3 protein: CASSLREGGGGTGELFF
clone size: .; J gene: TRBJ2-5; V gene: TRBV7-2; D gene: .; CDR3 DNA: TGTGCCAGCAGCTTAGATCGCAGGGCGGAGACCCAGTACTTC; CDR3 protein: CASSLDRRAETQYF
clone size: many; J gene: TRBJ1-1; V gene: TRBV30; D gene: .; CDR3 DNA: TGTGCCTGGAGTTTCACGGGAAACACTGAAGCTTTCTTT; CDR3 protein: CAWSFTGNTEAFF
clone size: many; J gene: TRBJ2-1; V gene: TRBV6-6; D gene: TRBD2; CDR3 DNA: TGTGCCAGCAGTTACAGGGGAACTAGCGCGAGGGATGAGCAGTTCTTC; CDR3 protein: CASSYRGTSARDEQFF
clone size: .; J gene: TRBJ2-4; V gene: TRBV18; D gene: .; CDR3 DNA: TGTGCCAGCTCACCGTCCCTTGTTGGGGACATTCAGTACTTC; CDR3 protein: CASSPSLVGDIQYF
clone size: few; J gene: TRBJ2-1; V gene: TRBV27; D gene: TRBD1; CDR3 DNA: TGTGCCAGCAGTTTGGGCGTAGGGACAGGGCTCGTTGAGCAGTTCTTC; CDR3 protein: CASSLGVGTGLVEQFF
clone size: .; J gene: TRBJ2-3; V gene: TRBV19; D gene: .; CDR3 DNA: TGTGCCAGTAGTATTAACTGGGGCACAGATACGCAGTATTTT; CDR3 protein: CASSINWGTDTQYF
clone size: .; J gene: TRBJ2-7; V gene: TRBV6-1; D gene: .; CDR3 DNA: TGTGCCAGCAGTGAATTAGCCACCTACGAGCAGTACTTC; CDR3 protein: CASSELATYEQYF
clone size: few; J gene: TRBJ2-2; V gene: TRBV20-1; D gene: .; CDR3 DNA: TGCAGTGCTGGAATATTGACCGGGGAGCTGTTTTTT; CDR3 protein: CSAGILTGELFF
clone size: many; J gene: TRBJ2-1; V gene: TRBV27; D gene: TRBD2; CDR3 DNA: TGTGCCAGCAGTCCAGCGGGAGGAAACTACAATGAGCAGTTCTTC; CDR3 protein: CASSPAGGNYNEQFF
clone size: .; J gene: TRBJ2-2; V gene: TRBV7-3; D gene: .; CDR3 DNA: TGTGCCAGCAACTTAACGAGGAACACCGGGGAGCTGTTTTTT; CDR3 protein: CASNLTRNTGELFF
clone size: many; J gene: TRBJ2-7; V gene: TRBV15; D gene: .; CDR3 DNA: TGTGCCACCAGCGGAGAGCGGTTCTACGAGCAGTACTTC; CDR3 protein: CATSGERFYEQYF
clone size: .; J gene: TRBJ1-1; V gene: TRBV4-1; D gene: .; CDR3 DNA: TGCGCCAGCAGCCAAGAATCCCGGTCCAACACTGAAGCTTTCTTT; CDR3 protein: CASSQESRSNTEAFF
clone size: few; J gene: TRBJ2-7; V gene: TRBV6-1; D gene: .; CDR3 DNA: TGTGCCAGCAGTGATATAGTGGGCCGAGCGGGCGAATGGTGGGAGCAGTACTTC; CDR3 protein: CASSDIVGRAGEWWEQYF
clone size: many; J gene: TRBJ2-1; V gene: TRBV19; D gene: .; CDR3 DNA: TGTGCCAGTAACCCACAGGTCGTAGGGGGGAAAGGGGAGCAGTTCTTC; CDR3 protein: CASNPQVVGGKGEQFF
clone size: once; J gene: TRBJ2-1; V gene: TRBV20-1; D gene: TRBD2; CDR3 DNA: TGCAGTGCTAGGCACCTAGCGGGAGGGGGCAATGAGCAGTTCTTC; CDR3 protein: CSARHLAGGGNEQFF
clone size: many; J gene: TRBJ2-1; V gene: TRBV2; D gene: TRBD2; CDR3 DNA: TGTGCCAGCAGTGAAGCAGGGCGGGGGAAGCAGTTCTTC; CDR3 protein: CASSEAGRGKQFF
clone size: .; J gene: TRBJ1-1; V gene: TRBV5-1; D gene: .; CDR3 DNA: TGCGCCAGCAGCGTTGGACAAGTCATGAACACTGAAGCTTTCTTT; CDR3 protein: CASSVGQVMNTEAFF
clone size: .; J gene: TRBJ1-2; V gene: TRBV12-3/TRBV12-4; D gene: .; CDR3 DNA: TGTGCCAGCACCAGCATCCCAGGGGACGGCTACACCTTC; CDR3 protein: CASTSIPGDGYTF
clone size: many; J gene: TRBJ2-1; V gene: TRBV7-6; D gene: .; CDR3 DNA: TGTGCCAGCAGCTTAGGGGTCGGCGGGATCTCCTACAATGAGCAGTTCTTC; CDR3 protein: CASSLGVGGISYNEQFF
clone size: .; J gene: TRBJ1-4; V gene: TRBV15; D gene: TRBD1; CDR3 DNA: TGTGCCACCAGCAGAGCCCGGGACAGGGATGTAACTAATGAAAAACTGTTTTTT; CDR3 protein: CATSRARDRDVTNEKLFF
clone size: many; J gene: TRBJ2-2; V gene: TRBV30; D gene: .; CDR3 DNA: TGTGCCTGGAGTGTAGACCGGACTATGGGAGAGCTGTTTTTT; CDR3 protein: CAWSVDRTMGELFF
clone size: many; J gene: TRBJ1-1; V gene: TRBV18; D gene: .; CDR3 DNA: TGTGCCAGCTCACCAATTACGGACACTGAAGCTTTCTTT; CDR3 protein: CASSPITDTEAFF
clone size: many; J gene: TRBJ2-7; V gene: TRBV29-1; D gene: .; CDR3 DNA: TGCAGCGTTCTTGCGGTGAGCTCCTACGAGCAGTACTTC; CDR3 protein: CSVLAVSSYEQYF
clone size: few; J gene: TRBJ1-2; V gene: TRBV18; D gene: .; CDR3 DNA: TGTGCCAGCTCACCACAGGGGACACGGAGAAACTATGGCTACACCTTC; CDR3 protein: CASSPQGTRRNYGYTF
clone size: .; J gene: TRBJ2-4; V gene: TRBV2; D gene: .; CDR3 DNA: TGTGCCAGCAGTGACCCGTTTTCAGATACCCAACTAGGGTACTTC; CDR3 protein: CASSDPFSDTQLGYF
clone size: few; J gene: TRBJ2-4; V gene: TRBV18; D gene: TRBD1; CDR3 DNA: TGTGCCAGCTCACCACCAGGGGGCCTAGCCAAAAACATTCAGTACTTC; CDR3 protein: CASSPPGGLAKNIQYF
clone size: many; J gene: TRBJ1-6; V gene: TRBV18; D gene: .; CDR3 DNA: TGTGCCAGCGCGGAGGGGGGTAATTCACCCCTCCACTTT; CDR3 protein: CASAEGGNSPLHF